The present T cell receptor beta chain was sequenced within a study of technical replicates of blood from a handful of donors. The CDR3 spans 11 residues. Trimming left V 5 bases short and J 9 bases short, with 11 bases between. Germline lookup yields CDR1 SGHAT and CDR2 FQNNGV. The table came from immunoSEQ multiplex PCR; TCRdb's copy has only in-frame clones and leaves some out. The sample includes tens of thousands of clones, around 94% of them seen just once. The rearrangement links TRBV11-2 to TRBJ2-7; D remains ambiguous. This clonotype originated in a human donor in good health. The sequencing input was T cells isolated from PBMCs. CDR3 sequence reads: CASSPNLRQYF. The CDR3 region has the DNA TGTGCCAGCAGCCCCAATCTGCGGCAGTACTTC. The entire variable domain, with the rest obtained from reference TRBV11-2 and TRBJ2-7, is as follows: EAGVAQSPRYKIIEKRQSVAFWCNPISGHATLYWYQQILGQGPKLLIQFQNNGVVDDSQLPKDRFSAERLKGVDSTLKIQPAKLEDSAVYLCASSPNLRQYFGPGTRLTVT.